These 15 T cell receptor beta chains were all obtained from the same sample, sequenced in a study of CD8+ T cells in alopecia areata. cDNA prepared by RNA extraction and subsequent reverse transcription served as the template for sequencing. The method was immunoSEQ multiplex PCR; TCRdb's version includes in-frame clones alone and lacks a portion of them. The repertoire consists of some 200,000 clones, with 50% to 70% occurring once and the leading ten covering approximately 1.4%. Treatment noted: oral pan-JAK inhibitor, 5-10 mg twice daily. The sequencing used CD4+ T cells sorted from blood, collected at week 4, from a patient treated with tofacitinib. These receptors were collected from a human donor with alopecia areata.

The chain has TRBV7-3 and TRBJ1-6; D gene uncertain. V was clipped by 4 bases and J by 10 bases, with 14 bases between them. Germline V lookup: CDR1 SGHTA, CDR2 FQGTGA. CDR3 length: 14 residues. CDR3 in DNA: TGTGCCAGCAGCTCCCGCCAGGCTAGGTCACCCCTCCACTTT. This sequence encodes CASSSRQARSPLHF.

The J gene is TRBJ1-1, the V gene TRBV30, with 9 bases matching TRBD1. Germline trimming cut 5 bases from V and 4 bases from J; bases unmatched to any gene: 11. The germline CDR1 and CDR2 sequences are GTSNPN and SVGIG (reference sequence). The length of the CDR3 is 15 residues. The CDR3 DNA reads TGTGCCTGGTGTCTTGGGGGGACAGGGATCACTGAAGCTTTCTTT. This translates into CAWCLGGTGITEAFF.

This clone occurred a few times. The rearrangement joins TRBV7-3 to TRBJ1-1; possible D gene TRBD1, 5 bases. CDR3 size: 13 residues. CDR1 is SGHTA, CDR2 FQGTGA, per germline. V dropped 3 bases and J dropped 1 base, with 6 bases sitting between them. CDR3 in DNA: TGTGCCAGCAGCTTCCAGGGGAACACTGAAGCTTTCTTT. This codes for CASSFQGNTEAFF.

The chain carries TRBV29-1 and TRBJ1-2; D perhaps matches TRBD1 (6 bases). Germline lookup yields CDR1 SQVTM and CDR2 ANQGSEA. Between the trimmed V and J ends, which lost 1 base and 4 bases, there was a span of 7 bases. This CDR3 is built from 12 residues. The CDR3 DNA reads as TGCAGCGTTGAAGCAGGGGCCTATGGCTACACCTTC. Residues: CSVEAGAYGYTF.

The sample holds a few counts of this clone. The rearrangement links TRBV30 to TRBJ1-2; the D gene is possibly TRBD1 (5 bases). This CDR3 region has 14 residues. The V gene lost 3 bases and the J gene lost 4 bases, with 15 bases spanning the gap. Germline CDR1 is GTSNPN and CDR2 is SVGIG (reference sequence). CDR3 sequence (DNA): TGTGCCTGGAGCAGAAAACAGGACGGCTATGGCTACACCTTC. This translates into CAWSRKQDGYGYTF. The variable domain in full, completed from reference TRBV30 and TRBJ1-2, reads SQTIHQWPATLVQPVGSPLSLECTVEGTSNPNLYWYRQAAGRGLQLLFYSVGIGQISSEVPQNLSASRPQDRQFILSSKKLLLSDSGFYLCAWSRKQDGYGYTFGSGTRLTVV.

V usage is TRBV30 and J usage is TRBJ2-1; maybe TRBD2 (6 bases). The CDR3 length is 14 residues. Looked up from germline, CDR1 is GTSNPN and CDR2 is SVGIG (reference sequence). V dropped 4 bases and J dropped 14 bases, with 24 bases sitting between them. In nucleotides, the CDR3 is TGTGCCTGGAATCCCGGGACTCAATCGACGCGGAAGTTCTTC. Its protein product is CAWNPGTQSTRKFF.

V gene TRBV10-3 combines with J gene TRBJ1-1, with 7 positions matching TRBD1. The CDR3 runs 13 residues. CDR1 ENHRY and CDR2 SYGVKD come from the germline V gene. With 0 bases clipped from V and 12 bases from J, the junction kept 7 bases outside the gene matches. CDR3 bases: TGTGCCATCAGTGAGTCACCGGGGACAGCTACTTTCTTT. Its translation is CAISESPGTATFF.

The gene calls are TRBV4-1 and TRBJ2-3, with D unclear. The CDR3 length is 15 residues. With 0 bases removed from V and 6 bases from J, the gap between germline ends came to 13 bases. Looked up from germline, CDR1 is MGHRA and CDR2 is YSYEKL. The CDR3 protein is CASSQDLTKADTQYF. Written as DNA, the CDR3 is TGCGCCAGCAGCCAAGATCTCACCAAGGCCGATACGCAGTATTTT.

The rearrangement joins TRBV25-1 to TRBJ1-1; no clear D. The CDR3 has 11 residues. From germline, CDR1 is MGHDK and CDR2 SYGVNS. The ends were cut back, 7 bases at V and 3 bases at J, with 6 bases in the middle. The CDR3 sequence: CASTEHTEAFF. In DNA form, the CDR3 reads TGTGCCAGCACTGAGCACACTGAAGCTTTCTTT.

The rearrangement links TRBV27 to TRBJ2-7; the D is unclear. Germline V gene sequence: CDR1 MNHEY, CDR2 SMNVEV (reference sequence). The V end lost 10 bases, the J end lost 3 bases, and 25 bases lay between the germline ends. The CDR3 loop spans 16 amino acids. The CDR3 protein is CATRAGIFARDYEQYF. CDR3 nucleotides: TGTGCCACAAGGGCTGGGATTTTCGCAAGGGACTACGAGCAGTACTTC.

The chain is built from TRBV29-1 and TRBJ2-1; no clear D gene. In germline, CDR1 is SQVTM, CDR2 ANQGSEA. CDR3 size: 13 residues. Trimming left V 7 bases short and J 2 bases short, with 12 bases between. CDR3 sequence: CSALNPAYNEQFF. The CDR3 DNA is TGCAGCGCCTTAAACCCTGCCTACAATGAGCAGTTCTTC.

The chain has TRBV29-1 and TRBJ1-1; no firm D call. Germline loops: CDR1 SQVTM, CDR2 ANQGSEA. Trimming removed 3 bases from V and 9 bases from J, with 11 bases in between. The CDR3 spans 11 residues. CDR3 loop: CSVDLGQKAFF. The CDR3 DNA is TGCAGCGTTGATCTGGGTCAGAAAGCTTTCTTT.

This clone was observed at least ten times. The V call is TRBV11-2, the J call TRBJ2-1; 12 nucleotides match TRBD1. J was trimmed by 9 bases and V by 3 bases; bases with no gene match: 9. This CDR3 comprises 16 residues. Germline V gene lookup returns CDR1 SGHAT and CDR2 FQNNGV. CDR3 nucleotides: TGTGCCAGCAGCTTCGTCGGGACAGGGGGCGCGGGTGAGCAGTTCTTC. This translates into CASSFVGTGGAGEQFF.

J is TRBJ1-6 and V is TRBV7-2, with 11 bases matching TRBD1. The V and J ends lost 5 bases and 9 bases, in that order; junction bases with no gene match: 6. The CDR3 length is 15 residues. The germline gives CDR1 SGHTA, CDR2 FQGNSA. DNA of the CDR3: TGTGCCAGCAGCCCCGGGACAGGGGGTACTTCACCCCTCCACTTT. This codes for CASSPGTGGTSPLHF.

This clone was detected a few times. The chain recombines TRBV27 with TRBJ2-4; TRBD1 or TRBD2 may be the D gene (5 bases each). Germline CDR1 and CDR2: MNHEY and SMNVEV (reference sequence). The CDR3 sequence is 13 residues long. The V end was cut by 10 bases, the J end by 0 bases, with 10 bases between. This chain's CDR3 is CATGTLAKNIQYF. The CDR3 DNA reads TGTGCCACCGGGACCTTAGCCAAAAACATTCAGTACTTC.